These 32 T cell receptor beta chains originate from one sample sequenced in a study of blood T cell repertoires in COVID-19. Using immunoSEQ multiplex PCR, the repertoire was profiled, and TCRdb retains in-frame clones only, with some absent. The sample includes tens of thousands of clones, 60% to 85% of them seen just once. The sample was peripheral blood. The receptor source for this set is a human donor in a cohort sampled during active COVID-19.

V is TRBV10-2 and J is TRBJ2-7; weak D call: TRBD2 (7 bases). V was clipped by 10 bases and J by 4 bases, with 20 bases between them. Germline V gene sequence: CDR1 WSHSY, CDR2 SAAADI. The CDR3 length is 14 residues. CDR3 in amino acids: CATITEAGAYEQYF. As DNA, the CDR3 is TGCGCCACGATCACAGAGGCGGGGGCTTACGAGCAGTACTTC.

The rearrangement links TRBV27 to TRBJ1-3; 7 nucleotides align to TRBD1. The CDR3 runs 15 residues. CDR1 is MNHEY and CDR2 is SMNVEV in the germline V gene (reference sequence). Trimming cost V 3 bases and J 0 bases; bases outside gene matches: 2. The CDR3 is CASSFSGGSGNTIYF. DNA of the CDR3: TGTGCCAGCAGTTTTTCAGGGGGCTCTGGAAACACCATATATTTT.

This chain links TRBV9 with TRBJ1-4; weak D call: TRBD1 (5 bases). The V and J ends lost 4 bases and 8 bases respectively, with 15 bases between them. The CDR3 extends over 14 amino acids. Germline assignment: CDR1 SGDLS and CDR2 YYNGEE. CDR3 coding DNA: TGTGCCAGCAGCCCCCGGGGGAATCGGGAAAAACTGTTTTTT. This encodes CASSPRGNREKLFF.

This clone was counted a single time. CDR3 coding DNA: TGTGCCAGCAGCCTTATCACCTCGGGAACTGAAGCTTTCTTT. As protein: CASSLITSGTEAFF. The V call is TRBV28, the J call TRBJ1-1; D call uncertain. Germline CDR1 and CDR2: MDHEN and SYDVKM. CDR3 length equals 14 residues. V was shortened by 6 bases and J by 5 bases, with 16 bases between the two germline ends.

This chain connects TRBV29-1 to TRBJ2-7, with 11 bases that match TRBD1. With 5 bases clipped from V and 5 bases from J, the junction kept 5 bases outside the gene matches. The CDR3 runs to 13 residues. CDR1 and CDR2 from the germline V gene are SQVTM and ANQGSEA. The chain's CDR3 is CSVPGQGANEQYF. CDR3 DNA: TGCAGCGTTCCCGGACAGGGGGCAAACGAGCAGTACTTC.

The genes are TRBV30 and TRBJ2-5; 7 nucleotides line up with TRBD2. There are 14 residues in the CDR3. J lost 2 bases, V lost 4 bases, and 7 bases had no gene match. CDR1 is GTSNPN and CDR2 is SVGIG in the germline V gene (reference sequence). The CDR3: CAWTSGGFQETQYF. The DNA for the CDR3 is TGTGCCTGGACTAGCGGAGGCTTTCAAGAGACCCAGTACTTC.

The chain employs TRBV10-2 and TRBJ1-1; TRBD1 agrees at 9 bases. Germline loops: CDR1 WSHSY, CDR2 SAAADI. CDR3 length: 14 amino acids. J gave up 6 bases and V 5 bases, and 7 bases lay outside the gene matches. The CDR3 reads CASSLGQGGAEAFF. In DNA form, the CDR3 reads TGCGCCAGCAGTTTGGGACAGGGAGGGGCTGAAGCTTTCTTT.

The chain links TRBV5-1 to TRBJ2-2, with TRBD1 identical over 9 bases. Germline CDR1 SGHRS, CDR2 YFSETQ. CDR3 length: 16 residues. V was clipped by 0 bases and J by 5 bases; unmatched bases: 5. DNA of the CDR3: TGCGCCAGCAGCTTGGCCGGGACAGGGTTGACCGGGGAGCTGTTTTTT. Its protein product is CASSLAGTGLTGELFF.

This rearrangement joins TRBV2 to TRBJ2-1, with a weak D call TRBD2 (6 bases). In germline, CDR1 is SNHLY, CDR2 FYNNEI. The CDR3 runs to 15 residues. Trimming stripped 4 bases from V and 4 bases from J, with 14 bases between. The CDR3 DNA sequence: TGTGCCAGCAGTGGTGGGCGGGGTATTTACAATGAGCAGTTCTTC. Amino acid sequence: CASSGGRGIYNEQFF. Using reference TRBV2 and TRBJ2-1 for the parts outside the CDR3, the full variable domain is EPEVTQTPSHQVTQMGQEVILRCVPISNHLYFYWYRQILGQKVEFLVSFYNNEISEKSEIFDDQFSVERPDGSNFTLKIRSTKLEDSAMYFCASSGGRGIYNEQFFGPGTRLTVL.

The chain joins TRBV7-9 to TRBJ2-7; the D gene is possibly TRBD1 (6 bases). Germline-derived CDR1 and CDR2 are SEHNR and FQNEAQ (reference sequence). The CDR3 length is 12 residues. The V and J ends lost 4 bases and 3 bases respectively, with 7 bases between them. The CDR3 nucleotides read TGTGCCAGCAGCTCGACAGGCTACGAGCAGTACTTC. It encodes CASSSTGYEQYF.

The chain has TRBV4-2 and TRBJ2-2, with D perhaps matching TRBD2 (5 bases). This CDR3 has 18 amino acids. Trimming left V 2 bases short and J 5 bases short, with 21 bases between. CDR1 is LGHNA, CDR2 YNFKEQ, per germline. The CDR3 coding sequence is TGTGCCAGCAGCCAAAAGCGAGGAGGCGTAGGGTTTACCGGGGAGCTGTTTTTT. Protein product: CASSQKRGGVGFTGELFF.

V is TRBV24-1 and J is TRBJ1-2, with 8 bases identical to TRBD1. With 3 bases clipped from V and 4 bases from J, the junction kept 9 bases outside the gene matches. The germline CDR1 and CDR2 sequences are KGHDR and SFDVKD. The CDR3 contains 16 residues. CDR3 nucleotides: TGTGCCACCAGTGATGCATCCGGGACAGGACGCTATGGCTACACCTTC. This codes for CATSDASGTGRYGYTF.

The chain joins TRBV5-1 to TRBJ1-2; 9 bases are a match to TRBD1. The trim removed 3 bases at V and 8 bases at J, leaving 8 bases unmatched. Germline loops: CDR1 SGHRS, CDR2 YFSETQ. This CDR3 has 14 amino acids. The DNA of the CDR3 is TGCGCCAGCAGCTCGGGACAGGGAACAGAGGGCTACACCTTC. Translated: CASSSGQGTEGYTF.

The chain has TRBV6-5 and TRBJ1-1, with TRBD1 matching over 10 bases. This CDR3 has 13 amino acids. Per the germline V gene, CDR1 is MNHEY and CDR2 is SVGAGI. The junction had 7 bases not matched to a gene; V was cut back by 6 bases and J by 9 bases. CDR3 in DNA: TGTGCCAGCAGGTTGGGACAGGGGTTACAAGCTTTCTTT. The encoded protein is CASRLGQGLQAFF.

This clone occurred once. The CDR3 protein is CASSLASGGKETQYF. The CDR3 DNA reads TGTGCCAGCAGCTTGGCTAGCGGGGGCAAAGAGACCCAGTACTTC. This chain links TRBV7-2 with TRBJ2-5; TRBD2 matches at 10 bases. J gave up 3 bases and V 3 bases, and 4 bases lay outside the gene matches. The CDR3 totals 15 residues. Germline CDR1 is SGHTA and CDR2 is FQGNSA.

V is TRBV28 and J is TRBJ1-5; TRBD1 agrees at 7 bases. Germline V gene sequence: CDR1 MDHEN, CDR2 SYDVKM. With 6 bases clipped from V and 5 bases from J, the junction kept 13 bases outside the gene matches. CDR3 size: 16 residues. The CDR3 spells CASRHWDSSRDQPQHF. The CDR3 DNA reads TGTGCCAGCAGACACTGGGACAGCAGTCGAGATCAGCCCCAGCATTTT.

J is TRBJ2-7 and V is TRBV28; 7 bases fit TRBD2. Per the germline V gene, CDR1 is MDHEN and CDR2 is SYDVKM. This CDR3 region has 15 residues. The junction had 9 bases not matched to a gene; V was cut back by 2 bases and J by 5 bases. Here the CDR3 reads CASSLGGSGGNEQYF. CDR3 bases: TGTGCCAGCAGTTTAGGCGGGAGCGGTGGAAACGAGCAGTACTTC.

This chain joins TRBV28 and TRBJ2-1; 8 bases map to TRBD2. From germline, CDR1 is MDHEN and CDR2 SYDVKM. The CDR3 consists of 13 residues. V was pared by 6 bases and J by 8 bases, with 6 bases of the junction left unmatched. Here the CDR3 reads CASSTGGGYEQFF. CDR3 DNA: TGTGCCAGCAGCACGGGCGGGGGGTATGAGCAGTTCTTC.

The chain combines TRBV18 with TRBJ1-3; 8 bases are a match to TRBD1. CDR3 size: 16 residues. Germline CDR1 is KGHSH and CDR2 is LQKENI. J was trimmed by 0 bases and V by 2 bases; bases with no gene match: 3. The CDR3 spells CASSPLGTGSGNTIYF. CDR3 DNA: TGTGCCAGCTCACCATTGGGGACAGGCTCTGGAAACACCATATATTTT.

The J gene is TRBJ2-5, the V gene TRBV30, with 8 nucleotides matching TRBD1. V lost 1 base and J lost 2; bases outside the gene matches: 3. The germline V gene has CDR1 GTSNPN and CDR2 SVGIG (reference sequence). This CDR3 is 14 amino acids long. CDR3 DNA sequence: TGTGCCTGGAGTGCGGGACAGGTTCAAGAGACCCAGTACTTC. Protein: CAWSAGQVQETQYF. Full variable domain (outside the CDR3, taken from reference TRBV30 and TRBJ2-5): SQTIHQWPATLVQPVGSPLSLECTVEGTSNPNLYWYRQAAGRGLQLLFYSVGIGQISSEVPQNLSASRPQDRQFILSSKKLLLSDSGFYLCAWSAGQVQETQYFGPGTRLLVL.

This clone is a singleton in its sample. V and J are TRBV7-9 and TRBJ2-7; the D is unclear. Per the germline V gene, CDR1 is SEHNR and CDR2 is FQNEAQ (reference sequence). V dropped 4 bases and J dropped 4 bases, with 8 bases sitting between them. The CDR3 has 12 residues. DNA for the CDR3: TGTGCCAGCAGCTACTCCTCATACGAGCAGTACTTC. Translation gives CASSYSSYEQYF.

The chain recombines TRBV27 with TRBJ1-2; 8 bases align to TRBD1. Looked up from germline, CDR1 is MNHEY and CDR2 is SMNVEV (reference sequence). The length of the CDR3 is 13 residues. With 5 bases clipped from V and 5 bases from J, the junction kept 4 bases outside the gene matches. The CDR3 region has the DNA TGTGCCAGCAGTCGGGACAGGATGTATGGCTACACCTTC. Translated: CASSRDRMYGYTF.

The rearrangement joins TRBV28 to TRBJ2-3, with 9 bases lining up with TRBD1. The CDR3 spans 15 residues. Per germline, CDR1 MDHEN and CDR2 SYDVKM. Trimming removed 5 bases from V and 1 base from J; junction bases left unmatched: 4. This CDR3 is CASSLRQGGTDTQYF. The DNA for the CDR3 is TGTGCCAGCAGTCTACGACAGGGGGGCACAGATACGCAGTATTTT.

V gene TRBV7-9 combines with J gene TRBJ2-7, with a tentative D call TRBD1 (7 bases). With 1 base removed from V and 5 bases from J, the gap between germline ends came to 12 bases. Germline V gene lookup returns CDR1 SEHNR and CDR2 FQNEAQ (reference sequence). CDR3 length equals 14 residues. The CDR3 DNA reads as TGTGCCAGCAGCTTAGGCAGGGGGGCAGACGAGCAGTACTTC. It is translated as CASSLGRGADEQYF.

This chain connects TRBV7-9 to TRBJ2-1, with no clear D. CDR1 is SEHNR and CDR2 is FQNEAQ in the germline V gene (reference sequence). V gave up 0 bases and J gave up 6 bases, with 6 bases separating them. This CDR3 spans 13 amino acids. The CDR3 DNA reads as TGTGCCAGCAGCTTAGCGGCAGTCAATGAGCAGTTCTTC. Translation gives CASSLAAVNEQFF.

The chain recombines TRBV7-9 with TRBJ1-2, with D uncertain. From germline, CDR1 is SEHNR and CDR2 FQNEAQ (reference sequence). The CDR3 consists of 12 residues. V lost 1 base and J 5 bases, leaving 5 bases between the germline ends. CDR3 sequence: CASSLGEYGYTF. CDR3 in DNA: TGTGCCAGCAGCTTAGGAGAGTATGGCTACACCTTC.

V gene TRBV25-1 combines with J gene TRBJ1-2; TRBD1 matches 7 bases. Trimming removed 6 bases from V and 5 bases from J; junction bases left unmatched: 6. The CDR3 extends over 13 amino acids. Germline loops: CDR1 MGHDK, CDR2 SYGVNS. This CDR3 reads CASREQGNYGYTF. The DNA of the CDR3 is TGTGCCAGCAGGGAACAGGGGAATTATGGCTACACCTTC.

The V call is TRBV7-2, the J call TRBJ2-3, with 15 bases identical to TRBD2. This CDR3 spans 15 amino acids. The V gene's germline CDR1 is SGHTA and CDR2 FQGNSA. Trimming at V came to 5 bases and at J to 4 bases, leaving 1 base not matched to a gene. DNA for the CDR3: TGTGCCAGCAGCGGGACTAGCGGGAGGCCAGATACGCAGTATTTT. Its protein is CASSGTSGRPDTQYF.

The count of this clone is one. The chain employs TRBV11-2 and TRBJ2-2; maybe TRBD2 (6 bases). CDR1 is SGHAT, CDR2 FQNNGV, per germline. The CDR3 length is 15 residues. Trimming took off 3 bases at V and 4 bases at J, with 12 bases between the two ends. CDR3 residues: CASSLGIGGTGELFF. DNA of the CDR3: TGTGCCAGCAGCTTGGGCATCGGGGGCACCGGGGAGCTGTTTTTT.

The chain employs TRBV15 and TRBJ2-5; D perhaps matches TRBD1 (6 bases). The CDR3 runs 14 residues. V dropped 6 bases and J dropped 2 bases, with 13 bases sitting between them. The germline V gene has CDR1 LNHNV and CDR2 YYDKDF (reference sequence). The CDR3 coding sequence is TGTGCCACCAGTACGCCCCAGGGGCAAGAGACCCAGTACTTC. Its translation is CATSTPQGQETQYF.

The chain recombines TRBV11-2 with TRBJ2-5; 8 nucleotides match TRBD1. Germline CDR1 is SGHAT and CDR2 is FQNNGV. CDR3 length: 15 residues. The J segment lost 4 bases and the V segment lost 5 bases, leaving 9 bases of the junction unmatched. The CDR3 nucleotides read TGTGCCAGCAGCCCCTGGCAGGGGGCTTCAGAGACCCAGTACTTC. It encodes CASSPWQGASETQYF. Based on the CDR3 plus reference TRBV11-2 and TRBJ2-5, the full variable domain is EAGVAQSPRYKIIEKRQSVAFWCNPISGHATLYWYQQILGQGPKLLIQFQNNGVVDDSQLPKDRFSAERLKGVDSTLKIQPAKLEDSAVYLCASSPWQGASETQYFGPGTRLLVL.

V is TRBV4-2 and J is TRBJ2-1, with 11 bases aligning to TRBD1. Per germline, CDR1 LGHNA and CDR2 YNFKEQ. Germline trimming cut 4 bases from V and 10 bases from J; bases unmatched to any gene: 9. The CDR3 length is 15 residues. CDR3 protein: CASSPLGQGAGEQFF. The CDR3 DNA is TGTGCCAGCAGCCCACTCGGACAGGGGGCAGGGGAGCAGTTCTTC.